This T cell receptor (beta chain) was recorded in a study of monozygotic twins with inflammatory bowel disease. General study findings and limits: Part of the variability in patient repertoires may have come from differing immunosuppressive treatments.

Notes on this clonotype: As yet, its antigen is unknown.

T cells were not sorted, and total RNA was isolated straight from whole blood. CDR1 MDHEN and CDR2 SYDVKM come from the germline V gene. This CDR3 is 12 amino acids long. Researchers ran eight separate cDNA reactions for each sample. One entry per CDR3 protein, without DNA, is what TCRdb gives after re-calling the 5' RACE reads. This sample carries about 300,000 distinct CDR3 sequences, with more than 4.5% going to the ten biggest clones. The material sequenced was blood. The chain joins TRBV28 to TRBJ2-7. The TCR was taken from a human donor with ulcerative colitis or Crohn's disease, or a healthy co-twin of an affected twin (not recorded which). The CDR3 region is CASFGETYEQYF. The full variable domain, completed using reference TRBV28 and TRBJ2-7, is DVKVTQSSRYLVKRTGEKVFLECVQDMDHENMFWYRQDPGLGLRLIYFSYDVKMKEKGDIPEGYSVSREKKERFSLILESASTNQTSMYLCASFGETYEQYFGPGTRLTVT.